One and the same sample provided the 5 T cell receptor beta chains below, sequenced in a study of CD8 T cells in ankylosing spondylitis. TCRdb re-called the 5' RACE reads with MiXCR, one entry per CDR3 protein. Of 150,000 to 200,000 distinct CDR3 sequences in the sample, about 32% were seen once. The sequenced material came from synovial fluid, either unsorted or a sorted T cell fraction (not recorded which). These receptors all stem from a male donor with ankylosing spondylitis.

This clonotype was picked up many times. This chain uses TRBV10-3 with TRBJ2-7, with D perhaps matching TRBD1 (6 bases). Germline CDR1 and CDR2: ENHRY and SYGVKD. The CDR3 totals 15 residues. V shed 6 bases and J shed 0 bases, with 15 bases lying between them. CDR3 coding DNA: TGTGCCATCAGCAAATTACAGGGCAGCTCCTACGAGCAGTACTTC. Translating gives CAISKLQGSSYEQYF.

The sample holds many counts of this clonotype. The rearrangement links TRBV10-3 to TRBJ2-1; perhaps TRBD2 as D (6 bases). CDR3 length: 14 residues. Germline V gene sequence: CDR1 ENHRY, CDR2 SYGVKD. Between the trimmed V and J ends, which lost 0 bases and 7 bases, there was a span of 10 bases. Here the CDR3 reads CAISESTSMNEQFF. CDR3 bases: TGTGCCATCAGTGAGTCGACTAGTATGAATGAGCAGTTCTTC.

This clonotype was picked up a small number of times. The chain is built from TRBV4-1 and TRBJ2-2; the match to TRBD1 covers 7 bases. The CDR3 contains 18 residues. The germline V gene has CDR1 MGHRA and CDR2 YSYEKL. The J segment lost 5 bases and the V segment lost 2 bases, leaving 14 bases of the junction unmatched. CDR3 nucleotides: TGCGCCAGCAGCCAAAGATTACCGGGACAGACCATTACCGGGGAGCTGTTTTTT. Its protein is CASSQRLPGQTITGELFF.

The chain combines TRBV15 with TRBJ2-7; D is uncertain. Per the germline V gene, CDR1 is LNHNV and CDR2 is YYDKDF (reference sequence). The CDR3 consists of 13 residues. V lost 3 bases to trimming and J lost 4 bases, with 10 bases between them. CDR3 sequence: CATSRDLAYEQYF. The CDR3 DNA reads as TGTGCCACCAGCAGGGACCTGGCGTACGAGCAGTACTTC.

This clonotype was observed at least ten times. This chain uses TRBV20-1 with TRBJ2-1; 11 nucleotides agree with TRBD2. Losses at the gene ends were 4 bases for V and 2 bases for J; bases not matched to a gene: 1. The germline CDR1 and CDR2 sequences are DFQATT and SNEGSKA (reference sequence). The CDR3 runs 14 residues. CDR3 in amino acids: CSAKLAGAYNEQFF. The CDR3 nucleotides read TGCAGTGCTAAACTAGCGGGGGCCTACAATGAGCAGTTCTTC.